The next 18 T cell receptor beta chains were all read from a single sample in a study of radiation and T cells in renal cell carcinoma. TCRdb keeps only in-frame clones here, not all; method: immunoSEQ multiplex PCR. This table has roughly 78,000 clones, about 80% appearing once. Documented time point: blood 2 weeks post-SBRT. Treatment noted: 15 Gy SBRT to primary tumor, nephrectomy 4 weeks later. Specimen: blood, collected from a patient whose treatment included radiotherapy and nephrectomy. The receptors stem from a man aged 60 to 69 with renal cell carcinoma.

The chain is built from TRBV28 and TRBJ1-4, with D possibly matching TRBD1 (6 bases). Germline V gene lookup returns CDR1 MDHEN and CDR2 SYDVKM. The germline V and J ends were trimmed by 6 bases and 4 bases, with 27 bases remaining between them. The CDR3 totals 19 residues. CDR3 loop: CASSPPGERTVILNEKLFF. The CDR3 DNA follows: TGTGCCAGCAGCCCCCCAGGGGAGAGAACCGTTATCCTTAATGAAAAACTGTTTTTT.

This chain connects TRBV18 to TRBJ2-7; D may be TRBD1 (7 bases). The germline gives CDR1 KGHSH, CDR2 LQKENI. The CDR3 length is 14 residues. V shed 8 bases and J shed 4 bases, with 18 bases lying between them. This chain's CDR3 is CASQAGQSNYEQYF. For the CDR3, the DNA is TGTGCCAGCCAGGCGGGACAGTCTAATTACGAGCAGTACTTC.

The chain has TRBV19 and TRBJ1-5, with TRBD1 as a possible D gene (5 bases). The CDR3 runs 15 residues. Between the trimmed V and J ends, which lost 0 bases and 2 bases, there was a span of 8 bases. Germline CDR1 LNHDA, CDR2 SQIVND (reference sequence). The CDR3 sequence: CASSIDGGRNQPQHF. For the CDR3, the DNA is TGTGCCAGTAGTATAGACGGGGGACGCAATCAGCCCCAGCATTTT. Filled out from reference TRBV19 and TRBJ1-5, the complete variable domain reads DGGITQSPKYLFRKEGQNVTLSCEQNLNHDAMYWYRQDPGQGLRLIYYSQIVNDFQKGDIAEGYSVSREKKESFPLTVTSAQKNPTAFYLCASSIDGGRNQPQHFGDGTRLSIL.

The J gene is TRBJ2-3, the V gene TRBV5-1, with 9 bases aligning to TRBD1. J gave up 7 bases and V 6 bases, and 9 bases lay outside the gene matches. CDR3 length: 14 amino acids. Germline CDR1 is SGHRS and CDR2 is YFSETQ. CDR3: CASKGQGSVNTQYF. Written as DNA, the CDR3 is TGCGCCAGCAAGGGACAGGGTTCGGTAAATACGCAGTATTTT.

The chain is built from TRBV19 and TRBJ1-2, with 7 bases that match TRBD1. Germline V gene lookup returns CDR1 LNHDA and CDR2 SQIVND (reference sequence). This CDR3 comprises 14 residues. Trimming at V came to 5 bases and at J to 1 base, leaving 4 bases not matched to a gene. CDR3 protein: CASSPDRLNYGYTF. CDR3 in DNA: TGTGCCAGTAGTCCGGACAGGCTTAACTATGGCTACACCTTC.

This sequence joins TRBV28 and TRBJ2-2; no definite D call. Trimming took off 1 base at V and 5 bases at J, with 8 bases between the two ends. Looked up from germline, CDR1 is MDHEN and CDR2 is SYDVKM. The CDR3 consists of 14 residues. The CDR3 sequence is CASSLLARTGELFF. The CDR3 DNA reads TGTGCCAGCAGTTTATTAGCTAGAACCGGGGAGCTGTTTTTT.

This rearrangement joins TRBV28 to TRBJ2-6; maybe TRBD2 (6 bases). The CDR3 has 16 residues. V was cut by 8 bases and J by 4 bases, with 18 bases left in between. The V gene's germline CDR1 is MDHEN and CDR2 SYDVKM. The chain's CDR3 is CASLPGGASGANVLTF. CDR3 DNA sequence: TGTGCCAGCCTTCCCGGAGGGGCGTCCGGGGCCAACGTCCTGACTTTC. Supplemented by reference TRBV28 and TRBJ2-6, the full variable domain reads DVKVTQSSRYLVKRTGEKVFLECVQDMDHENMFWYRQDPGLGLRLIYFSYDVKMKEKGDIPEGYSVSREKKERFSLILESASTNQTSMYLCASLPGGASGANVLTFGAGSRLTVL.

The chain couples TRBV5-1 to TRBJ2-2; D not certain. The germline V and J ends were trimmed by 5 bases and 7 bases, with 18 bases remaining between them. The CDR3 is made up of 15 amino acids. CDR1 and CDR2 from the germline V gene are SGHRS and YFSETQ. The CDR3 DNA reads TGCGCCAGCAGACCGGACGGAGTGGTTGTCGGGGAGCTGTTTTTT. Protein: CASRPDGVVVGELFF.

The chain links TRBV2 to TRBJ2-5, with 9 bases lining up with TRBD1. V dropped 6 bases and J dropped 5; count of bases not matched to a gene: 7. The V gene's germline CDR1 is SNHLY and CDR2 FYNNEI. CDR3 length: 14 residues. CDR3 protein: CASSTWTGEETQYF. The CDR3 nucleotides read TGTGCCAGCAGCACTTGGACAGGGGAGGAGACCCAGTACTTC.

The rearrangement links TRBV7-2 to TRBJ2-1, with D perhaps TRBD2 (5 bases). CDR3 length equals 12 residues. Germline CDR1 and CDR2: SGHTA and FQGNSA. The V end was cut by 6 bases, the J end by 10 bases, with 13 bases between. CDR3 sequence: CASRSSSREQFF. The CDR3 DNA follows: TGTGCCAGCAGATCCTCTAGCAGAGAGCAGTTCTTC.

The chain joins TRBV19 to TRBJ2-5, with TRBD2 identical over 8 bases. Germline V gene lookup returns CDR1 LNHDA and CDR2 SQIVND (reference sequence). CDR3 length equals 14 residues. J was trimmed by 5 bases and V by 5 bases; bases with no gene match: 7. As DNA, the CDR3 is TGTGCCAGTAGTTCAGCGGGAGTACGGGAGACCCAGTACTTC. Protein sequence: CASSSAGVRETQYF.

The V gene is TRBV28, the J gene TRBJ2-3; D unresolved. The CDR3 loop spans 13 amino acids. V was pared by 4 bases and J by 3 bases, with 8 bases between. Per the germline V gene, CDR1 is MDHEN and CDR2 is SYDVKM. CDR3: CASSSGSTDTQYF. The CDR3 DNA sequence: TGTGCCAGCAGTTCCGGCTCAACAGATACGCAGTATTTT.

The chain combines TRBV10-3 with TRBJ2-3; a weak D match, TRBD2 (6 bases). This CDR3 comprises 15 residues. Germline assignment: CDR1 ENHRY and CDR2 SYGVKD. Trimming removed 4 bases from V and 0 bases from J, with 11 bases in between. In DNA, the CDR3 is TGTGCCATCAGTGGAGCTAGCGCTAGCACAGATACGCAGTATTTT. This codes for CAISGASASTDTQYF.

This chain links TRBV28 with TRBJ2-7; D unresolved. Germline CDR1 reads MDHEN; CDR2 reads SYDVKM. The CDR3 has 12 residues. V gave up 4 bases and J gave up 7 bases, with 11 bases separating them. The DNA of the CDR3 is TGTGCCAGCAGTTCCCCGTCGGAAGAGCAGTACTTC. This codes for CASSSPSEEQYF.

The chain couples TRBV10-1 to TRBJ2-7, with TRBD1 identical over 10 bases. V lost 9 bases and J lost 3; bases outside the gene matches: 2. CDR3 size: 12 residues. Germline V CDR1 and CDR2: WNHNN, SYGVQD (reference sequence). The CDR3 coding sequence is TGCGCCAGTGGACAGGGGGGCTACGAGCAGTACTTC. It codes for CASGQGGYEQYF.

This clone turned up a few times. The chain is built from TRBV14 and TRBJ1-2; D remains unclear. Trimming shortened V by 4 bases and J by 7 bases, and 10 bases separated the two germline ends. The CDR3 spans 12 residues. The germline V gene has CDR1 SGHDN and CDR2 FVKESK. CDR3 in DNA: TGTGCCAGCAGCCTACAAGGAATTGGCTACACCTTC. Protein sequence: CASSLQGIGYTF.

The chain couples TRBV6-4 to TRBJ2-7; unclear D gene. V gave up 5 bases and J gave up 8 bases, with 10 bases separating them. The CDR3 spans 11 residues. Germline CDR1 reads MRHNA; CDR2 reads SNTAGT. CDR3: CASSQMPQQYF. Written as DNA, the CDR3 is TGTGCCAGCAGTCAAATGCCCCAGCAGTACTTC.

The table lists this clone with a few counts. The CDR3 reads CASQRLAGATGELFF. CDR3 in DNA: TGTGCCAGCCAGCGACTAGCGGGAGCGACCGGGGAGCTGTTTTTT. The chain uses TRBV7-3 and TRBJ2-2, with 12 bases fitting TRBD2. CDR1 is SGHTA and CDR2 is FQGTGA in the germline V gene. The CDR3 extends over 15 amino acids. V trimming: 8 bases; J trimming: 5 bases; junction bases outside the gene matches: 6.